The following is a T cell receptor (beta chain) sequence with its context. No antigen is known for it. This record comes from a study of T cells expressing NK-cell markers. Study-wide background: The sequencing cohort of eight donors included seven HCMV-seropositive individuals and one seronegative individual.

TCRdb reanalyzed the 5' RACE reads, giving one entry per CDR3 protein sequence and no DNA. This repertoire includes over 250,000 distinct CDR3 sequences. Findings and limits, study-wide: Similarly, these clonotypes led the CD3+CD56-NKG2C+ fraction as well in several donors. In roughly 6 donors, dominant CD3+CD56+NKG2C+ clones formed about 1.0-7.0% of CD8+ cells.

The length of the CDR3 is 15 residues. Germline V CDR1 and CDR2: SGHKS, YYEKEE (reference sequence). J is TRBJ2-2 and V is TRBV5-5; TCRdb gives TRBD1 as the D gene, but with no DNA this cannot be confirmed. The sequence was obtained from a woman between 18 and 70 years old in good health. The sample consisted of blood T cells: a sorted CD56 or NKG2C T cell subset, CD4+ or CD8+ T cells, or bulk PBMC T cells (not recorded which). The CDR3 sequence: CASSLMGDLTGELFF.